The present TCR beta chain was sequenced within a study of somatic mutations in cytotoxic T cells in rheumatoid arthritis. Study overall: The authors flow-sorted some V beta antibody-stained T-cell populations at nearly 100% purity, including V beta1+ cells that they sequenced for TCRB. Study-wide results and limits: Clonality of CD8+ T cells, which was compared between rheumatoid arthritis patients and age-matched healthy controls, did not differ significantly.

Unmatched junction bases numbered 8, after V lost 5 bases and J lost 7 bases. Germline V gives CDR1 LNHDA, CDR2 SQIVND (reference sequence). The CDR3 covers 15 residues. Clones were read by immunoSEQ multiplex PCR, and TCRdb kept only the in-frame ones, dropping some. The table records 4,000 or so clones, over 75% of them present only once. The investigators isolated CD4+ and CD8+ cells by positive magnetic bead selection and checked their purity by flow cytometry. About this clone itself: As yet, its antigen is unknown.

The receptor was derived from a woman aged 60-75 years with rheumatoid arthritis. The sample was CD8+ T cells sorted from blood. The chain uses TRBV19 and TRBJ2-2; 9 bases fit TRBD1. Written as DNA, the CDR3 is TGTGCCAGTAGTCTTTACAGGGGGCGAGACGGGGAGCTGTTTTTT. It encodes CASSLYRGRDGELFF.